This T cell receptor (beta chain) was sequenced during a study of blood T cell repertoires in COVID-19. TCRdb's copy holds only in-frame clones and misses some; the assay was immunoSEQ multiplex PCR. The repertoire has 150,000 to 200,000 clones, 81% of them found once; the top ten carry 11%. The CDR3 covers 13 residues. V gave up 5 bases and J gave up 9 bases, with 14 bases separating them. In germline, CDR1 is SEHNR, CDR2 FQNEAQ (reference sequence). What was sequenced was peripheral blood. The rearrangement joins TRBV7-9 to TRBJ2-1; D might be TRBD2 (5 bases). This TCR derives from a man aged 55 to 69 with active or convalescent COVID-19. This CDR3 reads CASSRMGAGEQFF. The CDR3 DNA is TGTGCCAGCAGCCGGATGGGTGCGGGTGAGCAGTTCTTC. Using reference TRBV7-9 and TRBJ2-1 for the parts outside the CDR3, the full variable domain is DTGVSQNPRHKITKRGQNVTFRCDPISEHNRLYWYRQTLGQGPEFLTYFQNEAQLEKSRLLSDRFSAERPKGSFSTLEIQRTEQGDSAMYLCASSRMGAGEQFFGPGTRLTVL.